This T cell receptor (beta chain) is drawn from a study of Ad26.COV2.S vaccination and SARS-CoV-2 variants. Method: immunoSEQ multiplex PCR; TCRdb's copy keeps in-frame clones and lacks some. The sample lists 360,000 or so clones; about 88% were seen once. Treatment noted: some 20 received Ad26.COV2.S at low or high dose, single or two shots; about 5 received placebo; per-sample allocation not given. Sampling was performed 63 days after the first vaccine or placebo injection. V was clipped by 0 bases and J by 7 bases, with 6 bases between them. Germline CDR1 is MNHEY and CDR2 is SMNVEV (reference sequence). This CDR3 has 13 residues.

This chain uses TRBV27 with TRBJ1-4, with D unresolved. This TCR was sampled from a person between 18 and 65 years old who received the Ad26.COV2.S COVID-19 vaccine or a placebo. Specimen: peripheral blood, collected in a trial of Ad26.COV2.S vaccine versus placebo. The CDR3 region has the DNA TGTGCCAGCAGTTTATCGGCGGGTGAAAAACTGTTTTTT. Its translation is CASSLSAGEKLFF.